This T cell receptor (beta chain) stems from a study of identical twins. cDNA molecules carried unique molecular identifiers, and template switching added a universal primer site. MiXCR, run by TCRdb on the 5' RACE reads, gives a single entry per CDR3 protein. This table has about 470,000 distinct CDR3 sequences, less than 25% appearing once. Concerning this clonotype: Its antigen is unidentified. At one of its ends the junction is not consistent with the germline gene, which may arise from a read error.

CDR1 MGHRA and CDR2 YSYEKL come from the germline V gene. The CDR3 contains 14 residues. General study findings and limits: Models underpredicted monozygotic twin sharing of out-of-frame TCR alpha.

This sample was shared with a second study, whose subject was T cells expressing NK-cell markers. That paper states: HCMV seropositivity marked seven of the eight sequenced donors; one was seronegative. The CD3+CD56-NKG2C+ fraction of four donors was likewise dominated by these clonotypes.

This receptor was taken from a woman younger than 30 in good health. The chain has TRBV4-1 and TRBJ2-5; 7 bases are a match to TRBD1. Source material: CD4+ T cells sorted from blood. The CDR3 nucleotides read TGCGCCAGCAGCCAAGCTCTCCAGGGGGAGCTACTAATCTTC. Translated, it gives CASSQALQGELLIF.